The 5 T cell receptor beta chains presented below share a single source sample, sequenced in a study of blood T cell repertoires in COVID-19. Here immunoSEQ multiplex PCR was the method, and the copy in TCRdb shows in-frame clones only, minus some. Of around 61,000 clones detected, about nine tenths appear once; the ten largest clones hold 3.2%. What was sequenced was peripheral blood. These TCRs come from a man in his forties or fifties with active COVID-19.

The chain employs TRBV18 and TRBJ2-5; D might be TRBD1 (6 bases). CDR1 KGHSH and CDR2 LQKENI come from the germline V gene. V was shortened by 6 bases and J by 4 bases, with 15 bases between the two germline ends. The length of the CDR3 is 14 residues. CDR3 in DNA: TGTGCCAGCTCCCAGGACAGTTTGGGAGAGACCCAGTACTTC. Translated, it gives CASSQDSLGETQYF.

This rearrangement joins TRBV30 to TRBJ1-4; tentatively, D is TRBD1 (5 bases). CDR1 and CDR2 (germline): GTSNPN, SVGIG (reference sequence). V was trimmed by 3 bases and J by 7 bases, leaving 15 bases between them. The CDR3 totals 14 residues. The chain's CDR3 is CAWSLRRGSEKLFF. CDR3 DNA: TGTGCCTGGAGCCTCAGGCGGGGGTCTGAAAAACTGTTTTTT.

V usage is TRBV9 and J usage is TRBJ1-2, with D possibly being TRBD1 (5 bases). CDR1 is SGDLS and CDR2 is YYNGEE in the germline V gene. Trimming took 0 bases from V and 4 from J, leaving 7 bases between them. This CDR3 has 13 residues. In nucleotides, the CDR3 is TGTGCCAGCAGCGTAGACCAGGGCTATGGCTACACCTTC. This sequence encodes CASSVDQGYGYTF. Complete variable domain (other parts from reference TRBV9 and TRBJ1-2): DSGVTQTPKHLITATGQRVTLRCSPRSGDLSVYWYQQSLDQGLQFLIQYYNGEERAKGNILERFSAQQFPDLHSELNLSSLELGDSALYFCASSVDQGYGYTFGSGTRLTVV.

V and J are TRBV6-1 and TRBJ1-2; TRBD1 matches at 9 bases. This CDR3 has 14 residues. The junction had 10 bases not matched to a gene; V was cut back by 10 bases and J by 4 bases. Germline values: CDR1 MNHNS, CDR2 SASEGT. This CDR3 reads CATREDRGTYGYTF. The CDR3 region has the DNA TGTGCCACCAGGGAAGACAGGGGGACCTATGGCTACACCTTC.

Here the CDR3 DNA reads TGTGCCAGCAGCCCCCTCCGGCTGGGACTAGCGGGAGGCAACTACGAGCAGTACTTC. It specifies CASSPLRLGLAGGNYEQYF. The V call is TRBV7-8, the J call TRBJ2-7; 15 bases match TRBD2. The CDR3 contains 19 residues. CDR1 and CDR2 (germline): SGHVS, FQNEAQ. V lost 5 bases to trimming and J lost 3 bases; unmatched junction nucleotides: 14.